Listed below are T cell receptor beta chains from one sample, sequenced in a study of T cells in Graves' hyperthyroidism and ophthalmopathy. TCRdb re-analysed the multiplex PCR reads in MiXCR, keeping a single row per CDR3 protein. The sample lists roughly 300,000 distinct CDR3 sequences; around a sixth were seen once. Sequencing was carried out using blood. The receptors here all came from a woman in her 50s with Graves' hyperthyroidism. Both conserved end residues are part of each CDR3. D genes are given only for firm matches. A row's size may be missing; if present it is once, few, many or a size class.

DNA,CDR3,J,V,size,D
TGTGCCTGGGAAAAGGTCAGCTACAATGAGCAGTTCTTC,CAWEKVSYNEQFF,TRBJ2-1,TRBV30,many,.
TGTGCCAGCAGTTTAGGGTTGCCGACTTATGGCTACACCTTC,CASSLGLPTYGYTF,TRBJ1-2,TRBV12-3/TRBV12-4,few,.
TGTGCCAGCAGTGGAGGTGGAGGGTCAGACGAGCAGTACTTC,CASSGGGGSDEQYF,TRBJ2-7,TRBV25-1,.,.
TGCGCCAGCAGTGAAAGAACAGCAACTAATGAAAAACTGTTTTTT,CASSERTATNEKLFF,TRBJ1-4,TRBV10-2,.,.
TGCAGTGCTAGAACTGGACTAGCGGCCAAAAACATTCAGTACTTC,CSARTGLAAKNIQYF,TRBJ2-4,TRBV20-1,.,TRBD2
TGTGCCAGCAGCTCTTCAGGGAGAGAGACCCAGTACTTC,CASSSSGRETQYF,TRBJ2-5,TRBV14,once,.
TGTGCCAGCAATAGGGCCGTGGGCTACACCTTC,CASNRAVGYTF,TRBJ1-2,TRBV2,many,.
TGCGCCAGCAGCTTGGGATCAGGGGGCCGTCAGCCCCAGCATTTT,CASSLGSGGRQPQHF,TRBJ1-5,TRBV5-1,.,TRBD1
TGTGCCATCAGTCCCCGAGGGACGGGAACAGATACGCAGTATTTT,CAISPRGTGTDTQYF,TRBJ2-3,TRBV10-3,.,.
TGCGCCAGCAAAACTGAAGCTTTCTTT,CASKTEAFF,TRBJ1-1,TRBV5-1,.,.
TGTGCCAGCAGCCCCTTCAGGTCCTACAATGAGCAGTTCTTC,CASSPFRSYNEQFF,TRBJ2-1,TRBV7-6,few,.
TGTGCCAGCAGCTTTTCCGACAGGTCCCTCTCCTATGGCTACACCTTC,CASSFSDRSLSYGYTF,TRBJ1-2,TRBV7-2,.,.
TGTGCCAGCAGCTTATCCCCAGGTTTGGCCTACGAGCAGTTCTTC,CASSLSPGLAYEQFF,TRBJ2-1,TRBV5-1,.,.
TGTGCCAGCTCACCAGGGACAGGGAGACAGCCCCAGCATTTT,CASSPGTGRQPQHF,TRBJ1-5,TRBV18,.,TRBD1
TGTGCCAGCATTTTATCAGGGTTGTACACCGGGGAGCTGTTTTTT,CASILSGLYTGELFF,TRBJ2-2,TRBV7-2,.,.
TGTGCCAGCTCACCAGAGCCGCCGGGACTAGCGGGAGCCCGGGATGAGCAGTTCTTC,CASSPEPPGLAGARDEQFF,TRBJ2-1,TRBV18,.,TRBD2
TGTGCCAGCAGCGTTGGGACTAGTGGAGCGGAGACCCAGTACTTC,CASSVGTSGAETQYF,TRBJ2-5,TRBV9,.,TRBD2
TGCGCCAGCAGCCAAGGGACAGGGTCTGGGGCCAACGTCCTGACTTTC,CASSQGTGSGANVLTF,TRBJ2-6,TRBV4-1,few,TRBD1
TGTGCCAGCAGGAGGGAGGCAGGGTGGGATACGCAGTATTTT,CASRREAGWDTQYF,TRBJ2-3,TRBV13,few,.
TGTGCCAGCAGTTTCTCGGCGGGAGGGGATCGGGAAAAACTGTTTTTT,CASSFSAGGDREKLFF,TRBJ1-4,TRBV12-3/TRBV12-4,.,.
TGTGCCAGCACCCCACTAGCGGGGCTTAATGAGCAGTTCTTC,CASTPLAGLNEQFF,TRBJ2-1,TRBV28,.,TRBD2
TGTGCCAGCAGGGGACAGCGGAACACTGAAGCTTTCTTT,CASRGQRNTEAFF,TRBJ1-1,TRBV2,few,TRBD1
TGTGCCAGCAGTTTCTGGTCCGGACTAGCGGTTTGGATGAATGAGCAGTTCTTC,CASSFWSGLAVWMNEQFF,TRBJ2-1,TRBV12-3/TRBV12-4,many,TRBD2
TGTGCCAGCAGTGAAGTGACATTTTATGGCTACACCTTC,CASSEVTFYGYTF,TRBJ1-2,TRBV6-1,many,.
TGCGCCAGCAGCGTCGGGACAGGTGGAAACACCATATATTTT,CASSVGTGGNTIYF,TRBJ1-3,TRBV5-1,many,TRBD1
TGTGCCAGCAGTGAAGCTTGGGGCCAGGGGGCGGCTGAAGCTTTCTTT,CASSEAWGQGAAEAFF,TRBJ1-1,TRBV6-1,many,TRBD1
TGTGCCAGCAGGCCGGGACGTCTCAACACTGAAGCTTTCTTT,CASRPGRLNTEAFF,TRBJ1-1,TRBV2,.,.
TGTGCCAGTTCTAGCGGGGGGGTCAATGAGCAGTTCTTC,CASSSGGVNEQFF,TRBJ2-1,TRBV3-1,.,TRBD2
TGCGCCAGCAGCTTGAGCAGGGGAATGCCGAATGATTCACCCCTCCACTTT,CASSLSRGMPNDSPLHF,TRBJ1-6,TRBV5-1,few,.
TGTGCCAGCAGTTACTCGGGATGGACCACAGATACGCAGTATTTT,CASSYSGWTTDTQYF,TRBJ2-3,TRBV6-6,many,.